These 8 T cell receptor beta chains share one sample of origin, sequenced in a study of blood T cell repertoires in COVID-19. TCRdb keeps only in-frame clones here, not all; method: immunoSEQ multiplex PCR. The data hold over 25,000 clones, with approximately 82% observed a single time. The sequenced sample consisted of peripheral blood. The receptors derive from a man aged 65 to 79 with acute or convalescent COVID-19.

A word on this clone: This may arise from a read error, as a much more abundant clone is one base away. The chain links TRBV6-6 to TRBJ2-3; D gene ambiguous. The CDR3 sequence is 12 residues long. Germline V gene sequence: CDR1 MNHNY, CDR2 SVGAGI (reference sequence). The ends were cut back, 5 bases at V and 0 bases at J, with 3 bases in the middle. As DNA, the CDR3 is TGTGCCAGCAGTCCTAGCACAGATACGCAGTATTTT. Translation gives CASSPSTDTQYF.

The chain recombines TRBV3-1 (or the pseudogene TRBV3-2) with TRBJ1-1; D unclear. The ends were cut back, 3 bases at V and 6 bases at J, with 14 bases in the middle. The CDR3 loop spans 14 amino acids. Per germline, CDR1 LGHDT and CDR2 YNNKEL (reference sequence). Written as DNA, the CDR3 is TGTGCCAGCAGCCAGGGAGGCATAGTCCCTGAAGCTTTCTTT. Translation gives CASSQGGIVPEAFF.

The chain has TRBV10-3 and TRBJ1-6; D call uncertain. Germline assignment: CDR1 ENHRY and CDR2 SYGVKD. The length of the CDR3 is 16 residues. Trimming cost V 6 bases and J 0 bases, with 12 bases left between them. CDR3 nucleotide sequence: TGTGCCATCAGGGCAGCCGGGAGCTCCTATAATTCACCCCTCCACTTT. As protein: CAIRAAGSSYNSPLHF.

This sequence joins TRBV7-9 and TRBJ2-1, with 10 bases matching TRBD2. Trimming cost V 1 base and J 8 bases; bases outside gene matches: 5. Germline CDR1 SEHNR, CDR2 FQNEAQ (reference sequence). This CDR3 is 15 amino acids long. CDR3 in amino acids: CASSLGLSGGDEQFF. In DNA form, the CDR3 reads TGTGCCAGCAGCTTAGGGCTGAGCGGGGGGGATGAGCAGTTCTTC.

The chain employs TRBV11-2 and TRBJ1-1; D call uncertain. Trimming took off 0 bases at V and 4 bases at J, with 6 bases between the two ends. The germline CDR1 and CDR2 sequences are SGHAT and FQNNGV. The CDR3 extends over 13 amino acids. The CDR3 is CASSLDEATEAFF. CDR3 coding DNA: TGTGCCAGCAGCTTAGACGAGGCCACTGAAGCTTTCTTT.

The V call is TRBV4-1, the J call TRBJ1-5; TRBD1 might be the D (5 bases). The CDR3 covers 16 residues. CDR1 and CDR2 (germline): MGHRA, YSYEKL. Trimming left V 2 bases short and J 0 bases short, with 11 bases between. The CDR3 bases are TGCGCCAGCAGCCAACTACAGGTTAATAGCAATCAGCCCCAGCATTTT. As protein: CASSQLQVNSNQPQHF.

The chain carries TRBV3-1 (or the pseudogene TRBV3-2) and TRBJ2-3; 7 nucleotides line up with TRBD1. Trimming cost V 4 bases and J 0 bases; bases outside gene matches: 4. This CDR3 region has 15 residues. The germline V gene has CDR1 LGHDT and CDR2 YNNKEL (reference sequence). The DNA for the CDR3 is TGTGCCAGCAGCCTCGTGGGACAGAGCACAGATACGCAGTATTTT. It is translated as CASSLVGQSTDTQYF.

V gene TRBV3-1 (or the pseudogene TRBV3-2) combines with J gene TRBJ2-1, with TRBD1 as a possible D gene (6 bases). V lost 1 base and J lost 0, with 16 bases in between. Germline V CDR1 and CDR2: LGHDT, YNNKEL (reference sequence). The CDR3 spans 18 residues. CDR3 bases: TGTGCCAGCAGCCAAGCTTCGAGGGGGTCGAGCTCCTACAATGAGCAGTTCTTC. This sequence encodes CASSQASRGSSSYNEQFF.